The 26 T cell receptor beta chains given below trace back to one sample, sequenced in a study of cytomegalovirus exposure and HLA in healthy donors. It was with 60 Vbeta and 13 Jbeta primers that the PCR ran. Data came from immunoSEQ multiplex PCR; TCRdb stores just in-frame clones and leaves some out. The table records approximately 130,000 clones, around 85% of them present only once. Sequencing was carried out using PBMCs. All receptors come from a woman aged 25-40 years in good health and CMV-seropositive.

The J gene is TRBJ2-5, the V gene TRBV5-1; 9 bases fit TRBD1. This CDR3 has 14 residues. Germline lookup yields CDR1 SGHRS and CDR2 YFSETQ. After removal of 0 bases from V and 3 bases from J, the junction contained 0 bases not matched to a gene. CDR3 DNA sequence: TGCGCCAGCAGCTTGGGGACAGGGGAAGAGACCCAGTACTTC. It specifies CASSLGTGEETQYF.

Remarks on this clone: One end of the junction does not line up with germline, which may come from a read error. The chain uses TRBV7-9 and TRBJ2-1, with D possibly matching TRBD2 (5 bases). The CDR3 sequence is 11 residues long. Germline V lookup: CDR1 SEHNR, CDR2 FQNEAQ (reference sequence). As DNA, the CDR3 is TGTTCCAGCGACGAGGGAAATGAGCAGTTCTTC. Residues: CSSDEGNEQFF.

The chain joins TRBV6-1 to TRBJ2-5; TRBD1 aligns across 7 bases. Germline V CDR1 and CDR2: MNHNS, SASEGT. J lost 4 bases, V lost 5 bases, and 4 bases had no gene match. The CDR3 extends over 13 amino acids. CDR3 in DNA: TGTGCCAGCAGTTCCCGACAGGGAGAGACCCAGTACTTC. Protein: CASSSRQGETQYF.

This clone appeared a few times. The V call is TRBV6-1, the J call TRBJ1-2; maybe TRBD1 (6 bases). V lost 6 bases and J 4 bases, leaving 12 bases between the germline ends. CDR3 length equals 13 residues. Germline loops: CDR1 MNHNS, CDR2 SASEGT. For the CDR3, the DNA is TGTGCCAGCAGAAACAGGGCATTCTATGGCTACACCTTC. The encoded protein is CASRNRAFYGYTF.

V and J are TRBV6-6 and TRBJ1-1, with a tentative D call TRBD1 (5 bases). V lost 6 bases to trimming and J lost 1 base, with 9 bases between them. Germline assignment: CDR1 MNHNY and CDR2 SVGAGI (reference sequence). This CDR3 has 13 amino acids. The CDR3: CASSLTGNTEAFF. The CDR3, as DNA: TGTGCCAGCAGCTTAACAGGGAACACTGAAGCTTTCTTT.

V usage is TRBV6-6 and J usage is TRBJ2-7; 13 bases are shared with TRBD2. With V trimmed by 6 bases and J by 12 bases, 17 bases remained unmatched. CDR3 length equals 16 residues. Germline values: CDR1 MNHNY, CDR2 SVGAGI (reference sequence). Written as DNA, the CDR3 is TGTGCCAGCAGCCTCTCCCGACAGGGGACTAGCGGGAAGAGGTACTTC. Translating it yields CASSLSRQGTSGKRYF.

In DNA, the CDR3 is TGTGCCAGCAGTTCTACAGGGGGTCGGGACACCATATATTTT. The encoded protein is CASSSTGGRDTIYF. The J gene is TRBJ1-3, the V gene TRBV6-6; 8 positions agree with TRBD1. Per the germline V gene, CDR1 is MNHNY and CDR2 is SVGAGI (reference sequence). After removal of 4 bases from V and 8 bases from J, the junction contained 7 bases not matched to a gene. The CDR3 is made up of 14 amino acids.

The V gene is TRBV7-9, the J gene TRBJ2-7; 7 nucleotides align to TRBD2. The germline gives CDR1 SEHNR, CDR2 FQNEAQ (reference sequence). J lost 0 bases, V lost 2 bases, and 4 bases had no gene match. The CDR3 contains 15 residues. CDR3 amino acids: CASSLMGGGSYEQYF. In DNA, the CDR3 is TGTGCCAGCAGCTTAATGGGCGGGGGCTCCTACGAGCAGTACTTC. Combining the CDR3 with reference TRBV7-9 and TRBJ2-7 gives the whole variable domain DTGVSQNPRHKITKRGQNVTFRCDPISEHNRLYWYRQTLGQGPEFLTYFQNEAQLEKSRLLSDRFSAERPKGSFSTLEIQRTEQGDSAMYLCASSLMGGGSYEQYFGPGTRLTVT.

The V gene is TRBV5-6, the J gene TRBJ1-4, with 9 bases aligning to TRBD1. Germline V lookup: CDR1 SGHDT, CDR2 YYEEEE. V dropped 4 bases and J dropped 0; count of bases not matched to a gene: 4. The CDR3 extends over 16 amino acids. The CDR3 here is CASSPDRGSTNEKLFF. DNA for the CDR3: TGTGCCAGCAGCCCGGACAGGGGTTCAACTAATGAAAAACTGTTTTTT.

The CDR3 loop is CASTPSSTDTQYF. The DNA for the CDR3 is TGCGCCAGCACCCCGTCTAGCACAGATACGCAGTATTTT. V gene TRBV5-1 combines with J gene TRBJ2-3; D uncertain. The CDR3 runs to 13 residues. CDR1 and CDR2 from the germline V gene are SGHRS and YFSETQ. V lost 6 bases and J lost 0, with 8 bases in between.

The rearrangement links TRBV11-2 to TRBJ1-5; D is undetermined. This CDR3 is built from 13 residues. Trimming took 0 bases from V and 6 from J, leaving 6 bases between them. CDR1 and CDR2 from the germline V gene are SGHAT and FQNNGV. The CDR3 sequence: CASSLDRLQPQHF. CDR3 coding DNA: TGTGCCAGCAGCTTAGACAGACTTCAGCCCCAGCATTTT.

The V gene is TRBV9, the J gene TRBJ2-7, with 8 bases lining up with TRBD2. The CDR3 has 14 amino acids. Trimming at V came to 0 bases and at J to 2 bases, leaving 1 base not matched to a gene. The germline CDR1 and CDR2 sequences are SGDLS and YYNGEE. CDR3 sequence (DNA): TGTGCCAGCAGCGTAGGGCGGGGGGCCTACGAGCAGTACTTC. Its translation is CASSVGRGAYEQYF.

CDR3 nucleotides: TGCGCCAGCAGCTTGGATCTCTACACTGAAGCTTTCTTT. It translates to CASSLDLYTEAFF. The chain joins TRBV5-1 to TRBJ1-1, with D hard to call. The CDR3 totals 13 residues. Trimming removed 0 bases from V and 3 bases from J, with 6 bases in between. Germline V gene lookup returns CDR1 SGHRS and CDR2 YFSETQ.

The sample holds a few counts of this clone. CDR3 residues: CASSQGQGALETQYF. The CDR3 coding sequence is TGTGCCAGCTCGCAGGGACAGGGGGCGCTGGAGACCCAGTACTTC. The chain links TRBV18 to TRBJ2-5, with TRBD1 identical over 12 bases. V shed 6 bases, J shed 5 bases, and the junction held 7 bases outside the gene matches. Germline V gives CDR1 KGHSH, CDR2 LQKENI. The CDR3 is 15 amino acids.

The CDR3: CASSRGQHLYGYTF. Written as DNA, the CDR3 is TGTGCCAGCAGCCGAGGGCAGCACTTATATGGCTACACCTTC. The V call is TRBV2, the J call TRBJ1-2, with D unclear. Germline V gene lookup returns CDR1 SNHLY and CDR2 FYNNEI. The CDR3 extends over 14 amino acids. V was pared by 6 bases and J by 5 bases, with 16 bases between.

As DNA, the CDR3 is TGTGCCAGCTCACCACCCCTCCTGGATACGCAGTATTTT. As protein: CASSPPLLDTQYF. This rearrangement joins TRBV18 to TRBJ2-3; D ambiguous. This CDR3 has 13 amino acids. Germline CDR1 reads KGHSH; CDR2 reads LQKENI. Trimming shortened V by 0 bases and J by 6 bases, and 7 bases separated the two germline ends. The full variable domain, rest sourced from reference TRBV18 and TRBJ2-3, is NAGVMQNPRHLVRRRGQEARLRCSPMKGHSHVYWYRQLPEEGLKFMVYLQKENIIDESGMPKERFSAEFPKEGPSILRIQQVVRGDSAAYFCASSPPLLDTQYFGPGTRLTVL.

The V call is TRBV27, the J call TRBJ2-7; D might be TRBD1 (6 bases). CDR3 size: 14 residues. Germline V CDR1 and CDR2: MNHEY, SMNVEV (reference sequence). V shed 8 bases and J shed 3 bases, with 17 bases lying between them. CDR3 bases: TGTGCCAGCCTACCTCCTGGGGACAACTACGAGCAGTACTTC. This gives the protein CASLPPGDNYEQYF.

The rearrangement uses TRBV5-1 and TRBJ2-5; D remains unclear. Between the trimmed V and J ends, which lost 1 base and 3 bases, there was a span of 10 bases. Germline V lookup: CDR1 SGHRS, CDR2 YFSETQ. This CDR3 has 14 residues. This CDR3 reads CASSLSRREETQYF. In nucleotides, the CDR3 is TGCGCCAGCAGCTTGAGTCGTCGGGAAGAGACCCAGTACTTC.

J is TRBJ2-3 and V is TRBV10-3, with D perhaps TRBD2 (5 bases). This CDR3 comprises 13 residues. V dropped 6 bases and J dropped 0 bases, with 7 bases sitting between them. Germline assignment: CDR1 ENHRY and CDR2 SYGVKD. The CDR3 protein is CAISRTSTDTQYF. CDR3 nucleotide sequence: TGTGCCATCAGCCGGACTAGCACAGATACGCAGTATTTT.

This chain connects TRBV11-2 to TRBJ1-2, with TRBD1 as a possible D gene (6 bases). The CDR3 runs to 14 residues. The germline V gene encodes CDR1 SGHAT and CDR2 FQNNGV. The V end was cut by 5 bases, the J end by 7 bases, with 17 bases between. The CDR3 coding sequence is TGTGCCAGCAGCCACGGACAGCCTTTTACTGGCTACACCTTC. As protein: CASSHGQPFTGYTF.

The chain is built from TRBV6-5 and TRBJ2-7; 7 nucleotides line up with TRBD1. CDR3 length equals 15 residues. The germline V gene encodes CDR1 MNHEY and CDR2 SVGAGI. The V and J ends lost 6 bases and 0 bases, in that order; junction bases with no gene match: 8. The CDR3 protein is CASSRPGTASYEQYF. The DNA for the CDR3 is TGTGCCAGCAGCCGCCCCGGGACAGCCTCCTACGAGCAGTACTTC.

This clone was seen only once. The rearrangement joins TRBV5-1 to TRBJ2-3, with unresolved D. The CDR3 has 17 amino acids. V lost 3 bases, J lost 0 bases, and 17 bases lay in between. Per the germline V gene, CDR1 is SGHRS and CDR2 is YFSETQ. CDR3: CASSSTSVFGSTDTQYF. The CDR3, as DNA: TGCGCCAGCAGCTCAACCAGTGTCTTTGGTAGCACAGATACGCAGTATTTT.

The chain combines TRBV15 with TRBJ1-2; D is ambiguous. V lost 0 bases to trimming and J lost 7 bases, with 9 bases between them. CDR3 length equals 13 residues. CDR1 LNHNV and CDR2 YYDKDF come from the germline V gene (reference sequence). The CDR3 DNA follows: TGTGCCACCAGCAGAGAAAACTCGGGTGGCTACACCTTC. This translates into CATSRENSGGYTF.

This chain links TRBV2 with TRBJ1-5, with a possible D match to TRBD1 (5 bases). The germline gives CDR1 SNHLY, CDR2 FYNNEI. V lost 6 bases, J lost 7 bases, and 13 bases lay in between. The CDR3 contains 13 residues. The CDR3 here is CASRSVGGQPQHF. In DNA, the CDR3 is TGTGCCAGCAGATCAGTGGGGGGGCAGCCCCAGCATTTT.

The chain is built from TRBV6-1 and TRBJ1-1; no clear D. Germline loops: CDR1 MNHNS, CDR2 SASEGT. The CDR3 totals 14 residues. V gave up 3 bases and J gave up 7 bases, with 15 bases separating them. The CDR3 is CASSEIRGLDEAFF. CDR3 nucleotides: TGTGCCAGCAGTGAGATTCGGGGTTTGGATGAAGCTTTCTTT.

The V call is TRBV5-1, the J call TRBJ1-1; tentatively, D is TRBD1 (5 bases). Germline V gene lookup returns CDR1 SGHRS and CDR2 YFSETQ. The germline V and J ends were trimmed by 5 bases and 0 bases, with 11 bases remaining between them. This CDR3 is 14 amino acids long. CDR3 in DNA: TGCGCCAGCAGAGGGGAACCCTTGAACACTGAAGCTTTCTTT. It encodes CASRGEPLNTEAFF.